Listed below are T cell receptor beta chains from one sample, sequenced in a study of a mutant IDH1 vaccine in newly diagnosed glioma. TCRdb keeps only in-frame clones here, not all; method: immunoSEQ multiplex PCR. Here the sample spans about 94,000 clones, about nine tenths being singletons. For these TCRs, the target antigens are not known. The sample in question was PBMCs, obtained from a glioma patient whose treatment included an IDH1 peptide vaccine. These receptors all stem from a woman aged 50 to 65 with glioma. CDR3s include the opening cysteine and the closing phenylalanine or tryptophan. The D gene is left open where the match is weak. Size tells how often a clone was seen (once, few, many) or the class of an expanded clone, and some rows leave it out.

CDR3 protein: CSVEPTTGELFF
CDR3 DNA: TGCAGCGTTGAACCAACCACCGGGGAGCTGTTTTTT
V gene: TRBV29-1
J gene: TRBJ2-2
clone size: few
CDR3 length: 12
D gene: NA

CDR3 protein: CASSDYPLGLAGETQYF
CDR3 DNA: TGTGCCAGCAGTGACTATCCCCTGGGACTAGCGGGAGAGACCCAGTACTTC
V gene: TRBV6-1
J gene: TRBJ2-5
clone size: NA
CDR3 length: 17
D gene: TRBD2

CDR3 protein: CASSRGNEQFF
CDR3 DNA: TGTGCCAGCAGCCGGGGCAATGAGCAGTTCTTC
V gene: TRBV28
J gene: TRBJ2-1
clone size: NA
CDR3 length: 11
D gene: NA

CDR3 protein: CASSSRDSGEQYF
CDR3 DNA: TGTGCCAGCAGTTCGCGGGACTCGGGGGAGCAGTACTTC
V gene: TRBV27
J gene: TRBJ2-7
clone size: NA
CDR3 length: 13
D gene: NA

CDR3 protein: CASSPTSYNEQFF
CDR3 DNA: TGTGCCAGCAGCCCCACCTCCTACAATGAGCAGTTCTTC
V gene: TRBV6-5
J gene: TRBJ2-1
clone size: NA
CDR3 length: 13
D gene: NA

CDR3 protein: CASSLASYIGPSGAFF
CDR3 DNA: TGTGCCAGCAGCTTAGCGAGCTATATCGGACCGTCTGGGGCTTTCTTT
V gene: TRBV7-9
J gene: TRBJ1-1
clone size: NA
CDR3 length: 16
D gene: NA

CDR3 protein: CASSDRVQGKNSPLHF
CDR3 DNA: TGTGCCAGCAGTGACAGGGTGCAGGGAAAGAATTCACCCCTCCACTTT
V gene: TRBV6-4
J gene: TRBJ1-6
clone size: NA
CDR3 length: 16
D gene: NA

CDR3 protein: CSVDANSGSRHEQYF
CDR3 DNA: TGCAGCGTTGACGCGAATAGCGGGAGCCGCCACGAGCAGTACTTC
V gene: TRBV29-1
J gene: TRBJ2-7
clone size: NA
CDR3 length: 15
D gene: TRBD2

CDR3 protein: CASSLQGVREKLFF
CDR3 DNA: TGTGCCAGCAGCTTACAGGGGGTTCGAGAAAAACTGTTTTTT
V gene: TRBV7-9
J gene: TRBJ1-4
clone size: few
CDR3 length: 14
D gene: TRBD1

CDR3 protein: CASSPPGWGNIQYF
CDR3 DNA: TGTGCCAGCTCACCCCCAGGCTGGGGAAACATTCAGTACTTC
V gene: TRBV18
J gene: TRBJ2-4
clone size: NA
CDR3 length: 14
D gene: NA

CDR3 protein: CASSGGGPNQPQHF
CDR3 DNA: TGTGCCAGCAGTGGAGGGGGCCCCAATCAGCCCCAGCATTTT
V gene: TRBV27
J gene: TRBJ1-5
clone size: NA
CDR3 length: 14
D gene: TRBD1

CDR3 protein: CASSIPQSSYNEQFF
CDR3 DNA: TGTGCCAGTAGTATCCCCCAGAGCTCCTACAATGAGCAGTTCTTC
V gene: TRBV19
J gene: TRBJ2-1
clone size: NA
CDR3 length: 15
D gene: NA

CDR3 protein: CASSLGLASSYNEQFF
CDR3 DNA: TGTGCCAGCAGCTTGGGGCTAGCGAGCTCCTACAATGAGCAGTTCTTC
V gene: TRBV5-5
J gene: TRBJ2-1
clone size: NA
CDR3 length: 16
D gene: NA

CDR3 protein: CASSLPGRSSGNTIYF
CDR3 DNA: TGTGCCAGCAGCTTACCGGGACGGAGCTCTGGAAACACCATATATTTT
V gene: TRBV7-9
J gene: TRBJ1-3
clone size: once
CDR3 length: 16
D gene: NA

CDR3 protein: CARSLAFSTNEKLFF
CDR3 DNA: TGTGCCAGAAGCTTGGCTTTTTCAACTAATGAAAAACTGTTTTTT
V gene: TRBV5-3
J gene: TRBJ1-4
clone size: NA
CDR3 length: 15
D gene: NA

CDR3 protein: CASSTLAGGPTGELFF
CDR3 DNA: TGTGCCAGCAGCACACTAGCGGGAGGGCCCACCGGGGAGCTGTTTTTT
V gene: TRBV5-4
J gene: TRBJ2-2
clone size: NA
CDR3 length: 16
D gene: TRBD2

CDR3 protein: CATSRRTGVNEKLFF
CDR3 DNA: TGTGCCACCAGCAGAAGGACAGGGGTTAATGAAAAACTGTTTTTT
V gene: TRBV15
J gene: TRBJ1-4
clone size: NA
CDR3 length: 15
D gene: TRBD1

CDR3 protein: CASSLTFYTGELFF
CDR3 DNA: TGTGCCAGCAGCTTGACCTTTTACACCGGGGAGCTGTTTTTT
V gene: TRBV7-8
J gene: TRBJ2-2
clone size: few
CDR3 length: 14
D gene: NA

CDR3 protein: CASSPRGRDYNSPLHF
CDR3 DNA: TGTGCCAGTAGTCCACGGGGGCGAGACTACAATTCACCCCTCCACTTT
V gene: TRBV19
J gene: TRBJ1-6
clone size: NA
CDR3 length: 16
D gene: NA

CDR3 protein: CASSLGTGSYEQYF
CDR3 DNA: TGTGCCAGCAGCCTAGGGACAGGATCCTACGAGCAGTACTTC
V gene: TRBV9
J gene: TRBJ2-7
clone size: NA
CDR3 length: 14
D gene: TRBD1

CDR3 protein: CASSVEAGYNSPLHF
CDR3 DNA: TGTGCCAGCAGCGTAGAGGCAGGCTATAATTCACCCCTCCACTTT
V gene: TRBV9
J gene: TRBJ1-6
clone size: NA
CDR3 length: 15
D gene: NA

CDR3 protein: CAILTDTQYF
CDR3 DNA: TGTGCCATCCTGACAGATACGCAGTATTTT
V gene: TRBV7-9
J gene: TRBJ2-3
clone size: few
CDR3 length: 10
D gene: NA

CDR3 protein: CASSPASGTSAASTDTQYF
CDR3 DNA: TGTGCCAGCAGCCCTGCCTCCGGGACTAGCGCAGCTAGCACAGATACGCAGTATTTT
V gene: TRBV9
J gene: TRBJ2-3
clone size: NA
CDR3 length: 19
D gene: TRBD2

CDR3 protein: CAWSPGQNYGYTF
CDR3 DNA: TGTGCCTGGAGCCCGGGACAGAACTATGGCTACACCTTC
V gene: TRBV30
J gene: TRBJ1-2
clone size: NA
CDR3 length: 13
D gene: TRBD1